This entry lists 5 T cell receptor beta chains sequenced from one sample in a study of T cell changes during pregnancy in multiple sclerosis. Method: immunoSEQ multiplex PCR; TCRdb's copy keeps in-frame clones and lacks some. The sample contains 55,000 to 85,000 clones, about nine tenths of which appear only once. Specimen: peripheral blood, collected in the third trimester of pregnancy. All receptors derive from a female donor with multiple sclerosis, enrolled in a pregnancy study.

The V gene is TRBV19, the J gene TRBJ1-5; tentatively, D is TRBD1 (6 bases). V was pared by 5 bases and J by 6 bases, with 23 bases between. Germline loops: CDR1 LNHDA, CDR2 SQIVND (reference sequence). This CDR3 is built from 17 residues. The CDR3 DNA is TGTGCCAGTAGTTCGGGGCCAGGGGACGGCACGGGTCAGCCCCAGCATTTT. Protein: CASSSGPGDGTGQPQHF. The full variable domain, completed using reference TRBV19 and TRBJ1-5, is DGGITQSPKYLFRKEGQNVTLSCEQNLNHDAMYWYRQDPGQGLRLIYYSQIVNDFQKGDIAEGYSVSREKKESFPLTVTSAQKNPTAFYLCASSSGPGDGTGQPQHFGDGTRLSIL.

This clone has a single count. The CDR3 nucleotides are TGTGCCAGCAGCATTGGGGGGGCAACTAATGAAAAACTGTTTTTT. Amino acid sequence: CASSIGGATNEKLFF. The chain recombines TRBV7-6 with TRBJ1-4; weak D call: TRBD1 (5 bases). The V and J ends lost 5 bases and 0 bases respectively, with 10 bases between them. Germline assignment: CDR1 SGHVS and CDR2 FNYEAQ. The CDR3 runs 15 residues.

V usage is TRBV30 and J usage is TRBJ1-6; 7 bases map to TRBD1. The V segment lost 5 bases and the J segment 7 bases; nucleotides outside the gene matches: 5. Germline V gene data show CDR1 as GTSNPN and CDR2 as SVGIG (reference sequence). The CDR3 is 13 residues long. CDR3 in amino acids: CAWCRQGNSPLHF. The DNA for the CDR3 is TGTGCCTGGTGTAGACAGGGCAATTCACCCCTCCACTTT.

The chain links TRBV7-9 to TRBJ1-2; no firm D call. This CDR3 spans 12 amino acids. Trimming took off 6 bases at V and 4 bases at J, with 9 bases between the two ends. Germline CDR1 and CDR2: SEHNR and FQNEAQ (reference sequence). DNA of the CDR3: TGTGCCAGCAGTTCCTCAGGCTATGGCTACACCTTC. Translated: CASSSSGYGYTF.

The chain carries TRBV2 and TRBJ2-6, with 12 bases fitting TRBD1. J gave up 0 bases and V 5 bases, and 8 bases lay outside the gene matches. Per the germline V gene, CDR1 is SNHLY and CDR2 is FYNNEI. The CDR3 runs 19 residues. CDR3 coding DNA: TGTGCCAGCAGTCTTCGGGACAGGGGGCTTAACTCTGGGGCCAACGTCCTGACTTTC. It encodes CASSLRDRGLNSGANVLTF.